Here is one TCR beta chain with its context. Which antigen it targets is not known. Base-call qualities are not available, and no considerably larger clone is one nucleotide away. Donors were approximately 42 systemically healthy Caucasian individuals from Russia aged roughly 6 to 100 years. Ten milliliters of peripheral blood were drawn from each donor into EDTA-treated Vacutainer tubes. Ficoll-Paque density-gradient centrifugation was used to isolate PBMCs, with at least 7 million obtained per sample. Trizol reagent was used to extract total RNA from the PBMCs, yielding at least 6 micrograms per sample. For every donor, flow cytometry on a PBMC aliquot measured the percentage of naive CD45RAhigh/CD27high T cells. Receptors were amplified or captured by 5' RACE. Sequenced on an Illumina HiSeq 2500. The second PCR ran for about 6 to 12 cycles and used a J-beta primer mix along with a sample-barcoded 5' primer. A unique molecular identifier was introduced onto each TCR beta cDNA molecule by a template-switch 5' adaptor carrying 12 random nucleotides. Each sample yielded at least 2.5 million CDR3-containing paired-end reads. First-strand cDNA was synthesized from all RNA with the Mint cDNA synthesis kit, primed by a TRBC-specific oligonucleotide. Following uracil-DNA glycosylase treatment, all cDNA underwent a first 18-cycle PCR with the universal primers M1SS and BC2_uni_R. From the authors' description of their analysis: For normalization, 1 million high-quality reads, each with a distinct molecular identifier, were randomly selected from each sample. Instead of being binned into consensus sequences, reads that shared molecular identifiers were thrown out. MiTCR, with a Q25 quality threshold and the strictest error-elimination algorithm, was used for CDR3 identification, clonotype clustering and error correction. A nonparametric unseen species model using Euler transformation provided a lower-bound estimate of total TCR beta diversity. TCRdb applied fastp at Q25 and MiXCR to the public reads, then kept only in-frame beta chains. One record per CDR3 amino acid sequence lists the most common genes and DNA. The V and J calls and clone size are TCRdb's, not the authors'. This sample is represented by 920,000 or so distinct CDR3 sequences; around 43% of them were singletons. The ten largest clones represent approximately 20% of the sample.

These data belong to a study of blood T cells in healthy people across ages (dated by TCRdb to 2014 to 2015). With regard to the full study: Template switching captured roughly one uniquely barcoded TCR beta cDNA molecule per two T cells in model experiments. The study measured age-related changes in TCR beta repertoire diversity using deep sequencing normalized with unique cDNA molecular identifiers. Donors were grouped into four age groups: young (average roughly 15 years), middle-aged (39), aged (62) and long-lived (approximately 81). To avoid experimental bias, donors of different ages were randomly spread across the sequencing lanes. For two donors (one aged 18 to 30 and one aged 80 or older), the study analyzed two additional independent replicas of 1 million unique cDNA reads from the same blood draw. Study-wide conclusions, independent of this receptor: Observed TCR beta diversity per million T cells fell roughly linearly with age, and a significant reduction was already apparent by age roughly 41. Compared with the aged group, more naive CD4+ T cells, fewer expanded clones and increased TCR diversity were shown by the long-lived group, suggesting age selection. Estimates of total diversity from one million sequenced T cells were regarded as lower bounds and underestimates. Donor CMV infection status was unknown, potentially confounding age-related changes in expanded clonotypes. A strong correlation was found between observed TCR beta diversity and the percentage of naive T cells measured by flow cytometry. Conclusive comparison of naive and antigen-experienced compartments was prevented by the profiling of bulk unsorted PBMCs.

CDR1 is given as SQVTM and CDR2 as ANQGSEA, both from the germline V gene. V lost 6 bases and J lost 3 bases; the stretch between them is 17 bases long. The CDR3 starts with the cysteine, ends with the phenylalanine, and has 14 residues. The CDR3 DNA has 42 bases and is translated from base 1. Sequencing input: blood. The chain links TRBV29-1 with TRBJ1-1; TRBD1 is a weak D gene call, 6 bases matching. The source of this sequence is a woman between 55 and 75 years old in good health. The CDR3 here reads CSVRSGTTDTEAFF. The DNA sequence reads TGCAGCGTACGGTCCGGGACAACGGACACTGAAGCTTTCTTT.